This is a list of T cell receptor beta chains from one sample in a study of control samples from healthy donors and cancer patients. Sequenced by immunoSEQ multiplex PCR; TCRdb stores in-frame clones only, minus some. The sample yields about 120,000 clones, 70% to 90% seen once. Sequencing was performed on blood. The source is a man aged 45 to 65 in good health. The CDR3 runs from the conserved cysteine through the conserved F or W. Fields, in order: D gene, clone size, J gene, V gene, CDR3 DNA, CDR3 protein. A D gene is named only where the DNA matches it firmly. A row's size may be missing; if present it is once, few, many or a size class.

D: NA
size: NA
J: TRBJ1-5
V: TRBV5-1
DNA: TGCGCCAGCAGCTTGGGGGAGGGCAATCAGCCCCAGCATTTT
CDR3: CASSLGEGNQPQHF

D: NA
size: once
J: TRBJ1-4
V: TRBV7-8
DNA: TGTGCCAGCAGCTTACAGGCAACTAATGAAAAACTGTTTTTT
CDR3: CASSLQATNEKLFF

D: NA
size: NA
J: TRBJ1-5
V: TRBV3-1/TRBV3-2
DNA: TGTGCCAGCAGCCCGCACCGGGACCTTAATCAGCCCCAGCATTTT
CDR3: CASSPHRDLNQPQHF

D: TRBD1
size: NA
J: TRBJ2-7
V: TRBV11-3
DNA: TGTGCCAGCAGCTTAGGACGTAGGAGGGGACAGGCCTCCTACGAGCAGTACTTC
CDR3: CASSLGRRRGQASYEQYF

D: NA
size: NA
J: TRBJ1-4
V: TRBV5-1
DNA: TGCGCCAGCAGCTTGGTCGGGACTAGGGAGGAAAAACTGTTTTTT
CDR3: CASSLVGTREEKLFF

D: NA
size: NA
J: TRBJ1-3
V: TRBV5-6
DNA: TGTGCCAGCAGCTTGAGATGGTTCTTAGGCTCTGGAAACACCATATATTTT
CDR3: CASSLRWFLGSGNTIYF

D: NA
size: NA
J: TRBJ2-2
V: TRBV6-1
DNA: TGTGCCAGCAGTGAGTCGGGTACCGGGGAGCTGTTTTTT
CDR3: CASSESGTGELFF

D: NA
size: NA
J: TRBJ1-5
V: TRBV30
DNA: TGTGCCTGGAGTATTCCCAATCAGCCCCAGCATTTT
CDR3: CAWSIPNQPQHF

D: NA
size: NA
J: TRBJ2-1
V: TRBV9
DNA: TGTGCCAGCAGCGTAGCAGGGACGGATTACAATGAGCAGTTCTTC
CDR3: CASSVAGTDYNEQFF

D: TRBD1
size: NA
J: TRBJ2-6
V: TRBV5-5
DNA: TGTGCCAGCAGCTTTAGGGGGCTCGACTCTGGGGCCAACGTCCTGACTTTC
CDR3: CASSFRGLDSGANVLTF

D: TRBD2
size: NA
J: TRBJ2-2
V: TRBV5-1
DNA: TGCGCCAGCAGCTTGCGGGGGGGCATCACCGGGGAGCTGTTTTTT
CDR3: CASSLRGGITGELFF

D: TRBD1
size: NA
J: TRBJ2-4
V: TRBV6-2/TRBV6-3
DNA: TGTGCCAGCAGCCCCCCGACAGGGCTGCCGGCCAAAAACATTCAGTACTTC
CDR3: CASSPPTGLPAKNIQYF

D: TRBD1
size: NA
J: TRBJ1-4
V: TRBV6-5
DNA: TGTGCCAGCAGCCCCTGGACAGGTCGAAAACTGTTTTTT
CDR3: CASSPWTGRKLFF

D: NA
size: NA
J: TRBJ2-2
V: TRBV2
DNA: TGTGCCAGCAGTGAACAGACGACCGGGGAGCTGTTTTTT
CDR3: CASSEQTTGELFF

D: NA
size: few
J: TRBJ1-6
V: TRBV10-3
DNA: TGTGCCATCAGTGAGTCGGGCAGGGTTGGAGCTAATTCACCCCTCCACTTT
CDR3: CAISESGRVGANSPLHF

D: TRBD2
size: once
J: TRBJ2-7
V: TRBV6-1
DNA: TGTGCCAGCAGTGGAACGCGCCTAGCGGGGGGTCCTTCCTACGAGCAGTACTTC
CDR3: CASSGTRLAGGPSYEQYF

D: TRBD1
size: few
J: TRBJ1-5
V: TRBV4-1
DNA: TGCGCCAGCAGCCCGGGACAGGGGAATCAGCCCCAGCATTTT
CDR3: CASSPGQGNQPQHF

D: NA
size: NA
J: TRBJ1-5
V: TRBV4-2
DNA: TGTGCCAGCAGCCAAGATAGGGGGACGAATCAGCCCCAGCATTTT
CDR3: CASSQDRGTNQPQHF

D: TRBD2
size: NA
J: TRBJ2-1
V: TRBV5-6
DNA: TGTGCCAGCAGCCGTACTAGCGGGGGGGAGAATGAGCAGTTCTTC
CDR3: CASSRTSGGENEQFF

D: NA
size: NA
J: TRBJ2-1
V: TRBV14
DNA: TGTGCCAGCAGCCAAGAACCTCCCTCCTACAATGAGCAGTTCTTC
CDR3: CASSQEPPSYNEQFF

D: NA
size: NA
J: TRBJ1-1
V: TRBV11-2
DNA: TGTGCCAGCAGCTTCAGCGAAAACACTGAAGCTTTCTTT
CDR3: CASSFSENTEAFF

D: NA
size: NA
J: TRBJ2-7
V: TRBV7-9
DNA: TGTGCCAGCAGCTTAGACTTGACCTACGAGCAGTACTTC
CDR3: CASSLDLTYEQYF

D: NA
size: few
J: TRBJ2-7
V: TRBV9
DNA: TGTGCCAGCAGCGCTACGGGGGAACGCGAGCAGTACTTC
CDR3: CASSATGEREQYF

D: NA
size: NA
J: TRBJ1-2
V: TRBV18
DNA: TGTGCCAGCTCACCCCAAGGGGGTAACGGCTACACCTTC
CDR3: CASSPQGGNGYTF

D: TRBD1
size: NA
J: TRBJ1-5
V: TRBV5-1
DNA: TGCGCCAGCGCCGGCGGGACAGGGGATCAGCCCCAGCATTTT
CDR3: CASAGGTGDQPQHF

D: NA
size: NA
J: TRBJ2-3
V: TRBV6-2/TRBV6-3
DNA: TGTGCCAGCAGTTACACGGGACGGCCTGATACGCAGTATTTT
CDR3: CASSYTGRPDTQYF

D: TRBD1
size: NA
J: TRBJ1-4
V: TRBV15
DNA: TGTGCCACCAGCAGGGGACAGGGCGGAAAACTGTTTTTT
CDR3: CATSRGQGGKLFF

D: NA
size: NA
J: TRBJ1-2
V: TRBV2
DNA: TGTGCCAGCAGCGAAACACCCGGCTATGGCTACACCTTC
CDR3: CASSETPGYGYTF

D: NA
size: few
J: TRBJ1-2
V: TRBV2
DNA: TGTGCCAGCAGTAAACTCCCCCCGGGGGGCTGGAGTGGCTACACCTTC
CDR3: CASSKLPPGGWSGYTF

D: NA
size: NA
J: TRBJ2-2
V: TRBV7-7
DNA: TGTGCCAGCAGCTTCAAAGTGGGCGGGGAGCTGTTTTTT
CDR3: CASSFKVGGELFF

D: NA
size: NA
J: TRBJ2-2
V: TRBV5-1
DNA: TGCGCCAGCACCCCGGGCCGGGCTCCCGCCACCGGGGAGCTGTTTTTT
CDR3: CASTPGRAPATGELFF

D: NA
size: NA
J: TRBJ1-3
V: TRBV12-3/TRBV12-4
DNA: TGTGCCAGCAGTTTCGGCAGAAACACCATATATTTT
CDR3: CASSFGRNTIYF

D: NA
size: NA
J: TRBJ1-2
V: TRBV14
DNA: TGTGCCAGCAGCCAAGGGACGGATTACTATGGCTACACCTTC
CDR3: CASSQGTDYYGYTF

D: NA
size: NA
J: TRBJ2-6
V: TRBV29-1
DNA: TGCAGCGTTGTAGACAATCCAAGCTCTGGGGCCAACGTCCTGACTTTC
CDR3: CSVVDNPSSGANVLTF

D: TRBD2
size: few
J: TRBJ2-3
V: TRBV9
DNA: TGTGCCAGCAGCCTAAACGGGGCTAGCGGAAGCACAGATACGCAGTATTTT
CDR3: CASSLNGASGSTDTQYF

D: NA
size: once
J: TRBJ1-1
V: TRBV27
DNA: TGTGCCAGCAGTACGCCAGGTTTCACTGAAGCTTTCTTT
CDR3: CASSTPGFTEAFF

D: NA
size: few
J: TRBJ2-1
V: TRBV6-5
DNA: TGTGCCAGCACGATGGCCGGAGCGTCCAATGAGCAGTTCTTC
CDR3: CASTMAGASNEQFF

D: TRBD2
size: NA
J: TRBJ2-3
V: TRBV6-5
DNA: TGTGCCAGCAGTTACAGCGGGGGCACAGATACGCAGTATTTT
CDR3: CASSYSGGTDTQYF

D: NA
size: NA
J: TRBJ1-2
V: TRBV14
DNA: TGTGCCAGCAGCAAAAGTACAAGGGAGGATGGGGACTATGGCTACACCTTC
CDR3: CASSKSTREDGDYGYTF

D: NA
size: NA
J: TRBJ1-1
V: TRBV18
DNA: TGTGCCAGCTCACCACCTCAAGGAACTGAAGCTTTCTTT
CDR3: CASSPPQGTEAFF

D: TRBD2
size: NA
J: TRBJ2-5
V: TRBV10-2
DNA: TGCGCCAGCAGACTCGGTAGCGGGGGGGCGGAGACCCAGTACTTC
CDR3: CASRLGSGGAETQYF

D: NA
size: NA
J: TRBJ2-3
V: TRBV5-1
DNA: TGCGCCAGCAGCTTGGAACAGGGAGTGGATACGCAGTATTTT
CDR3: CASSLEQGVDTQYF

D: NA
size: NA
J: TRBJ1-2
V: TRBV19
DNA: TGTGCCAGTAGGCCGGACAGTTTAGCTAACTATGGCTACACCTTC
CDR3: CASRPDSLANYGYTF

D: TRBD1
size: NA
J: TRBJ2-3
V: TRBV5-1
DNA: TGCGCCAGCAGCTTGGATGGACAGGGTTCGGGCACAGATACGCAGTATTTT
CDR3: CASSLDGQGSGTDTQYF

D: NA
size: once
J: TRBJ1-1
V: TRBV24-1
DNA: TGTGCCACCAACGCGGGAATGAACACTGAAGCTTTCTTT
CDR3: CATNAGMNTEAFF

D: NA
size: NA
J: TRBJ1-1
V: TRBV3-1/TRBV3-2
DNA: TGTGCCAGCAGCCAAGATGTTGAGGGTTGGACTGAAGCTTTCTTT
CDR3: CASSQDVEGWTEAFF

D: NA
size: NA
J: TRBJ2-3
V: TRBV20-1
DNA: TGCAGTGCTAGTCAGTCAGATACGCAGTATTTT
CDR3: CSASQSDTQYF

D: TRBD1
size: NA
J: TRBJ1-2
V: TRBV25-1
DNA: TGTGCCAGCAGTGAAACCGGGACAGCCTATGGCTACACCTTC
CDR3: CASSETGTAYGYTF